These 23 T cell receptor beta chains originate from one sample sequenced in a study of tumor and adjacent non-tumor tissue in lung cancer. A modified ARM-PCR protocol with three rounds of nested PCR amplified TCRbeta. TCRdb redid the calling of the multiplex PCR reads with MiXCR, one entry per CDR3 protein. The table lists about 50,000 distinct CDR3 sequences, around three quarters of them singletons. No cell sorting was done before RNA was extracted from the tissue. This non-tumor lung sample came from over 3 cm beyond the tumor edge. The material sequenced was distant non-tumor lung tissue. The receptors originated from a woman aged 60-75 years with non-small cell lung cancer.

Worth noting for this clonotype: No conserved phenylalanine or tryptophan ends this CDR3, so it is likely a read error. The V gene is TRBV6-1, the J gene TRBJ1-1; D gene ambiguous. Germline CDR1 is MNHNS and CDR2 is SASEGT. The CDR3 has 15 amino acids. Trimming cost V 1 base and J 1 base, with 10 bases left between them. Written as DNA, the CDR3 is TGTGCCAGCAGTGAAGAGGTAGGCGGGAACACTGAAGCTTTCATT. Its translation: CASSEEVGGNTEAFI.

V usage is TRBV11-3 and J usage is TRBJ2-2; D may be TRBD1 (6 bases). From germline, CDR1 is SGHNT and CDR2 YENEEA. Trimming took 5 bases from V and 7 from J, leaving 17 bases between them. The CDR3 has 15 residues. The CDR3, as DNA: TGTGCCAGCAGCCTCACCGGGACACAGGGCGGGGAGCTGTTTTTT. As protein: CASSLTGTQGGELFF.

As to this clonotype: The junction differs from germline at one of its ends, possibly a read error. The gene calls are TRBV20-1 and TRBJ1-2; D is unresolved. Germline-derived CDR1 and CDR2 are DFQATT and SNEGSKA (reference sequence). The CDR3 is made up of 11 amino acids. The CDR3 is CSVAVDYRYIF. CDR3 coding DNA: TGCAGTGTAGCCGTGGACTATCGCTACATCTTC.

A note on this clonotype: Since a much larger clone is just one base distant, this may be a read error. The rearrangement uses TRBV29-1 and TRBJ2-3, with D tentatively TRBD2 (6 bases). The germline gives CDR1 SQVTM, CDR2 ANQGSEA. The CDR3 loop spans 12 amino acids. DNA of the CDR3: TGCAGCGTCGGGGGAAGGGCAGATATGCAGTATTTT. Its translation is CSVGGRADMQYF.

Note on this clonotype: An end of the junction does not agree with germline; a read error may underlie this. The chain employs TRBV6-2 or TRBV6-3 and TRBJ2-2; perhaps D is TRBD1 or TRBD2 (5 bases each). The germline CDR1 and CDR2 sequences are MNHEY and SVGEGT. The CDR3 is 14 residues long. CDR3 sequence (DNA): TGTGCCAGCAGTAGGATAGGGGACGCCGGGGAGCTATTTTTT. Its translation: CASSRIGDAGELFF.

This clonotype was picked up a small number of times. V gene TRBV18 combines with J gene TRBJ2-1; possible D gene TRBD2, 5 bases. The CDR3 sequence is 13 residues long. Germline loops: CDR1 KGHSH, CDR2 LQKENI. Trimming stripped 4 bases from V and 9 bases from J, with 13 bases between. The CDR3 bases are TGTGCCAGCTCACGGAGGCGGGTCGGTGAGCAGTTCTTC. Its translation is CASSRRRVGEQFF. The entire variable domain, with the rest obtained from reference TRBV18 and TRBJ2-1, is as follows: NAGVMQNPRHLVRRRGQEARLRCSPMKGHSHVYWYRQLPEEGLKFMVYLQKENIIDESGMPKERFSAEFPKEGPSILRIQQVVRGDSAAYFCASSRRRVGEQFFGPGTRLTVL.

This clonotype was seen only a few times. This rearrangement joins TRBV5-1 to TRBJ2-3; TRBD1 matches 9 bases. The CDR3 is made up of 15 amino acids. The germline gives CDR1 SGHRS, CDR2 YFSETQ. V dropped 0 bases and J dropped 4; count of bases not matched to a gene: 3. This chain's CDR3 is CASSLEGTGSDTQYF. The CDR3, as DNA: TGCGCCAGCAGCTTGGAAGGGACAGGGTCAGATACGCAGTATTTT.

The count of this clonotype is one. An end of the junction differs from the germline gene, which may be a read error. This chain uses TRBV11-2 with TRBJ2-3, with D tentatively TRBD1 (6 bases). Germline V gene sequence: CDR1 SGHAT, CDR2 FQNNGV. This CDR3 has 14 amino acids. The CDR3: CASILNQGPDTQYF. CDR3 DNA: TGTGCCAGCATCTTAAATCAGGGGCCAGATACGCAGTATTTT.

Comments on this clonotype: At one boundary the junction diverges from the germline segment, which might be a read error. The chain carries TRBV4-3 and TRBJ2-2; D may be TRBD2 (5 bases). Germline V lookup: CDR1 LGHNA, CDR2 YSLEER. This CDR3 has 16 residues. The CDR3 reads CASNQGPAGNTGEMFF. CDR3 bases: TGCGCCAGCAACCAAGGGCCAGCAGGAAACACCGGGGAGATGTTTTTT.

The rearrangement uses TRBV12-3 or TRBV12-4 and TRBJ2-5; 9 nucleotides agree with TRBD2. The V gene end was trimmed by 8 bases and the J gene end by 0 bases; junction bases not matched to a gene: 7. The CDR3 spans 15 residues. The CDR3 region is CASRASGEYQETQYF. The CDR3 coding sequence is TGTGCCAGCCGCGCTAGCGGGGAGTACCAAGAGACCCAGTACTTC.

Note on this clonotype: Without the conserved terminal phenylalanine or tryptophan, this CDR3 likely stems from a read error. The rearrangement links TRBV5-6 to TRBJ2-5, with 7 bases lining up with TRBD1. CDR3 length: 15 amino acids. Germline assignment: CDR1 SGHDT and CDR2 YYEEEE. The chain's CDR3 is CASRFTGVSGEAQYL. In nucleotides, the CDR3 is TGTGCCAGCAGGTTCACAGGGGTCAGTGGAGAGGCCCAGTACTTA.

A note on this clonotype: One junction end disagrees with the germline gene, perhaps due to a read error. This chain links TRBV11-2 with TRBJ2-3; TRBD2 is a possible D gene (6 bases). CDR1 and CDR2 from the germline V gene are SGHAT and FQNNGV. The CDR3 has 16 residues. The CDR3 coding sequence is TGTGCCAGCAGCTTAGATCCCTCTACTAGCACAGATATGCAGTATTTT. Its protein product is CASSLDPSTSTDMQYF.

The rearrangement uses TRBV29-1 and TRBJ2-7; D remains ambiguous. Germline CDR1 and CDR2: SQVTM and ANQGSEA. Trimming took 5 bases from V and 1 from J, leaving 12 bases between them. CDR3 size: 13 residues. For the CDR3, the DNA is TGCAGCGTTTTATACACATTTTCCTACGAGCAGTACTTC. Its translation: CSVLYTFSYEQYF.

On this clonotype itself: One end of the junction varies from germline; a read error may be responsible. The chain carries TRBV11-2 and TRBJ2-2, with D tentatively TRBD2 (6 bases). The V gene's germline CDR1 is SGHAT and CDR2 FQNNGV. This CDR3 spans 17 amino acids. CDR3 DNA sequence: TGTGCCAGCAGCTCTCCCCAGGAGGGGCGGAACACCGGGGAGCTATCTTTT. Translating gives CASSSPQEGRNTGELSF.

A remark on this clonotype: The DNA is omitted, as the CDR3 cannot be located on it reliably, and the CDR3 follows TCRdb's listing. This chain uses TRBV10-3 with TRBJ2-2; TRBD2, the table's D call, lacks a check against the DNA. The CDR3 is 16 amino acids long, termini counted. The germline CDR1 and CDR2 sequences are ENHRY and SYGVKD. This CDR3 reads CAISVAGGAHTGELLF.

For this clonotype: One end of the junction varies from germline; a read error may be responsible. The chain uses TRBV11-3 and TRBJ2-1; 12 positions agree with TRBD2. Germline lookup yields CDR1 SGHNT and CDR2 YENEEA. There are 17 residues in the CDR3. In DNA form, the CDR3 reads TGTACCAGCAGCTTAGAGTTGACTAGCGGGAGCCACAATGAGCAGTTCTTC. Protein product: CTSSLELTSGSHNEQFF.

As concerns this clonotype: As the CDR3 is not closed by the conserved phenylalanine or tryptophan, this likely results from a read error. The chain joins TRBV20-1 to TRBJ2-2; 7 bases match TRBD1. Unmatched junction bases numbered 10, after V lost 1 base and J lost 2 bases. The CDR3 length is 17 residues. The V gene's germline CDR1 is DFQATT and CDR2 SNEGSKA (reference sequence). The CDR3 region is CSARGTPGTANTGELFS. The CDR3 DNA is TGCAGTGCTAGAGGGACTCCCGGGACAGCCAACACCGGGGAGCTGTTTTCT.

A remark on this clonotype: At one end, the junction sequence differs from germline, possibly due to a read error. The CDR3 here is CTSSQERRQGMTDTQYF. In nucleotides, the CDR3 is TGTACCAGCAGCCAAGAGCGGAGACAGGGGATGACAGATACGCAGTATTTT. J is TRBJ2-3 and V is TRBV14, with 8 nucleotides matching TRBD1. Looked up from germline, CDR1 is SGHDN and CDR2 is FVKESK. CDR3 length: 17 amino acids.

Comment on this clonotype: Lacking the conserved final phenylalanine or tryptophan, this CDR3 likely reflects a read error. This chain links TRBV11-2 with TRBJ2-5; 9 positions agree with TRBD2. Germline loops: CDR1 SGHAT, CDR2 FQNNGV. J lost 2 bases, V lost 6 bases, and 7 bases had no gene match. This CDR3 is built from 15 residues. As DNA, the CDR3 is TGTGCCAGCAGACTGGCGGGGGGGTGTCAAGAGACCCAGTACTTA. It codes for CASRLAGGCQETQYL.

This chain connects TRBV2 to TRBJ2-2; D is undetermined. Germline loops: CDR1 SNHLY, CDR2 FYNNEI. There are 11 residues in the CDR3. V dropped 4 bases and J dropped 6 bases, with 3 bases sitting between them. The CDR3 loop is CASSVPGELFF. In nucleotides, the CDR3 is TGTGCCAGCAGTGTACCCGGGGAGCTGTTTTTT.

This clonotype came up many times. DNA of the CDR3: TGTGCCAGCAGCTTAGTACAGCGAGGCTTTCCCGGGGAGCTGTTTTTT. Translated: CASSLVQRGFPGELFF. V gene TRBV11-2 combines with J gene TRBJ2-2; D ambiguous. From germline, CDR1 is SGHAT and CDR2 FQNNGV. Trimming left V 1 base short and J 6 bases short, with 15 bases between. The CDR3 is made up of 16 amino acids. The full variable domain, in which reference TRBV11-2 and TRBJ2-2 provide the parts outside the CDR3, is EAGVAQSPRYKIIEKRQSVAFWCNPISGHATLYWYQQILGQGPKLLIQFQNNGVVDDSQLPKDRFSAERLKGVDSTLKIQPAKLEDSAVYLCASSLVQRGFPGELFFGEGSRLTVL.

This clonotype was picked up a small number of times. The chain joins TRBV6-2 or TRBV6-3 to TRBJ2-2; no definite D call. The CDR3 is made up of 16 amino acids. Trimming took 8 bases from V and 5 from J, leaving 21 bases between them. Germline V CDR1 and CDR2: MNHEY, SVGEGT. Here the CDR3 reads CASSFERYEGTGELFF. CDR3 bases: TGTGCCAGCTCTTTTGAGCGCTACGAAGGGACCGGGGAGCTGTTTTTT.

As concerns this clonotype: This could be a read error, since a much larger clone is one nucleotide away. This chain connects TRBV20-1 to TRBJ2-5; D is unclear. The V and J ends lost 4 bases and 5 bases respectively, with 8 bases between them. Germline CDR1 reads DFQATT; CDR2 reads SNEGSKA (reference sequence). The CDR3 is made up of 11 amino acids. As DNA, the CDR3 is TGCAGTGCTAAGCATGAGGAGACCCAGTACTTC. Translating it yields CSAKHEETQYF.